This TCR beta chain was obtained from a study of identifying expanded T cells in peripheral blood. V shed 5 bases and J 3 bases; nucleotides not matched to a gene: 10. In germline, CDR1 is SGHRS, CDR2 YFSETQ. This CDR3 contains 16 residues. The study's findings and limits: Over two and four weeks, about 17 and 20 clones changed, versus approximately 1.2 between replicates.

Measured with immunoSEQ multiplex PCR; TCRdb has only the in-frame clones, and not every one. This table holds 75,000 to 90,000 clones, around 90% found once. No infections or other immune events were documented during collection. Note on this clone: The antigen remains undetermined.

This chain joins TRBV5-1 and TRBJ1-5, with 8 bases identical to TRBD1. Sequencing was performed on blood. The TCR sequence derives from a person aged 18 to 75 in good health. The CDR3 DNA sequence: TGCGCCAGCAGTGAACAGGGGGACAAAAACAATCAGCCCCAGCATTTT. This encodes CASSEQGDKNNQPQHF.